The present T cell receptor beta chain was sequenced within a study of CD8+ T cells in alopecia areata. This clone was observed a few times. The germline V gene encodes CDR1 MNHEY and CDR2 SMNVEV (reference sequence). This CDR3 region has 14 residues. V lost 3 bases, J lost 3 bases, and 12 bases lay in between. This sample's treatment: oral pan-JAK inhibitor, 5-10 mg twice daily. Once RNA had been extracted, it was reverse transcribed into cDNA to act as the sequencing template. Clones were read by immunoSEQ multiplex PCR, and TCRdb kept only the in-frame ones, dropping some. The repertoire has more than 150,000 clones, around 60% of them found once; the top ten carry around an eighth.

The sample in question was CD8+ T cells sorted from blood, obtained at week 24, from a patient treated with tofacitinib. The sequence was collected from a human donor with alopecia areata. V is TRBV27 and J is TRBJ2-7; no clear D. DNA of the CDR3: TGTGCCAGCAGTTTTGGACCGCTCCTCTACGAGCAGTACTTC. Protein sequence: CASSFGPLLYEQYF.